This T cell receptor beta chain was identified during a study of blood T cell repertoires in COVID-19. Study in general: Donors in the United States, Italy and Spain gave samples during acute or convalescent COVID-19. From T cells, B-cell-depleted T cells, or PBMCs came the material, which was cDNA or gDNA.

The CDR3 is 16 amino acids. In the authors' workflow: The assay estimated nucleated cells by amplifying reference gene primers. The repertoire was sequenced with immunoSEQ multiplex PCR; TCRdb's copy has only in-frame clones and lacks some. For V, J and clone size, that table is used; D and trimming come from the DNA. The sample consists of under 350,000 clones, roughly 83% of them appearing once. Material for sequencing was peripheral blood. This receptor was obtained from a man in his sixties who had recovered from COVID-19. This chain uses TRBV21-1 with TRBJ2-7; TRBD2, the table's D call, was not compared with the DNA. TRBV21-1 is a recognized pseudogene. The CDR3 here is CASSKDIVPPPYEQYF. CDR3 nucleotide sequence: TGTGCCAGCAGCAAAGATATCGTCCCCCCTCCCTACGAGCAGTACTTC.